This passage covers 2 T cell receptor beta chains from one sample sequenced in a study of regulatory T cells in long-lasting Graves disease. This sample's time point: newly diagnosed GD, antithyroid drugs for less than 3 months. PBMCs provided the RNA from which the TCR library was made. To make TCR beta libraries, researchers used iRepertoire HTBI primers and Arm-PCR of CDR3 regions. TCRdb processed the multiplex PCR reads anew with MiXCR; each CDR3 protein has one entry. The sample holds a few hundred thousand distinct CDR3 sequences, approximately 16% seen once. This sample was also put to use in a study of T cells in Graves' hyperthyroidism and ophthalmopathy.

The specimen comprised peripheral blood mononuclear cells (PBMCs), sampled at new diagnosis, from a patient treated with antithyroid drugs. The source of these receptors is a woman in her 40s with Graves disease.

About this clonotype itself: Since a much larger clone is just one base distant, this may be a read error. The chain combines TRBV6-1 with TRBJ2-4; TRBD1 agrees at 9 bases. There are 17 residues in the CDR3. In germline, CDR1 is MNHNS, CDR2 SASEGT. With V trimmed by 3 bases and J by 5 bases, 11 bases remained unmatched. The CDR3 sequence: CASSDGRTGVAENIQYF. CDR3 coding DNA: TGTGCCAGCAGTGATGGCCGGACAGGGGTGGCCGAAAACATTCAGTACTTC.

Worth noting for this clonotype: A much larger clone sits a single nucleotide away, making a read error possible. The chain carries TRBV6-1 and TRBJ1-3; D unclear. The germline CDR1 and CDR2 sequences are MNHNS and SASEGT. V was pared by 5 bases and J by 0 bases, with 11 bases between. The CDR3 spans 15 residues. The CDR3 region has the DNA TGTGCCAGCAGTACACCTGGGAACTCTGGAAACACCATATATTTT. Protein sequence: CASSTPGNSGNTIYF.